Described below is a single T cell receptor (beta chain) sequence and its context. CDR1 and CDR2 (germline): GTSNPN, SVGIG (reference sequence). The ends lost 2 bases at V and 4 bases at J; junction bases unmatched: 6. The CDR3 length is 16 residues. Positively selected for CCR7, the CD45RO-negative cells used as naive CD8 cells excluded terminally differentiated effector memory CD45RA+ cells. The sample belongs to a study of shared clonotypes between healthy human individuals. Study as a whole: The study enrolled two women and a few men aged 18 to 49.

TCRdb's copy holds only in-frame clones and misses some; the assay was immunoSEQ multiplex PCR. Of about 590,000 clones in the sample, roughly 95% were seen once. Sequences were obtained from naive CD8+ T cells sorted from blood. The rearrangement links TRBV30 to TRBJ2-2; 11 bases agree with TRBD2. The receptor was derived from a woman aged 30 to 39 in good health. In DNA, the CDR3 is TGTGCCTGGAGTTTCATAGCGGGAGGGGGCACCGGGGAGCTGTTTTTT. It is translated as CAWSFIAGGGTGELFF.